One sample yielded the 25 T cell receptor beta chains listed below, sequenced in a study of blood T cell repertoires in COVID-19. Sequencing used immunoSEQ multiplex PCR; TCRdb keeps in-frame clones, though not all of them. The sample consists of around 150,000 clones, 76% of them appearing once. Sequenced material: peripheral blood. The receptor set was obtained from a man between 60 and 75 years old with acute or convalescent COVID-19.

This clone has at least ten counts. The DNA for the CDR3 is TGTGCCAGCAGCTTATACCCCGGCGAGACAGGGAAGACAGATACGCAGTATTTT. It yields the protein CASSLYPGETGKTDTQYF. The J gene is TRBJ2-3, the V gene TRBV7-9; 7 positions agree with TRBD1. V trimming: 2 bases; J trimming: 3 bases; junction bases outside the gene matches: 14. The germline CDR1 and CDR2 sequences are SEHNR and FQNEAQ (reference sequence). This CDR3 is 18 amino acids long.

There are a few counts of this clone. V is TRBV13 and J is TRBJ2-7; 7 bases map to TRBD1. There are 15 residues in the CDR3. The germline gives CDR1 PRHDT, CDR2 FYEKMQ (reference sequence). The junction had 5 bases not matched to a gene; V was cut back by 2 bases and J by 1 base. The CDR3 DNA follows: TGTGCCAGCAGCTTATCCGGGACAGCATCCTACGAGCAGTACTTC. This gives the protein CASSLSGTASYEQYF.

The chain has TRBV27 and TRBJ2-7; D is uncertain. The V end was cut by 0 bases, the J end by 6 bases, with 12 bases between. The CDR3 has 14 residues. The germline gives CDR1 MNHEY, CDR2 SMNVEV (reference sequence). For the CDR3, the DNA is TGTGCCAGCAGTTTATCGTTCGAGATCCCCGAGCAGTACTTC. Its protein is CASSLSFEIPEQYF.

In the case of this clone: Different DNA sequences within this sample yield the same CDR3. J is TRBJ2-3 and V is TRBV5-1; 7 positions agree with TRBD1. Looked up from germline, CDR1 is SGHRS and CDR2 is YFSETQ. Trimming cost V 0 bases and J 4 bases; bases outside gene matches: 2. The CDR3 covers 14 residues. DNA of the CDR3: TGCGCCAGCAGCTTGGGACAGGGCTCAGATACGCAGTATTTT. This gives the protein CASSLGQGSDTQYF.

In this sample, this clone turned up once. V usage is TRBV9 and J usage is TRBJ2-5, with TRBD2 matching over 7 bases. Germline loops: CDR1 SGDLS, CDR2 YYNGEE. Germline trimming cut 4 bases from V and 4 bases from J; bases unmatched to any gene: 10. The length of the CDR3 is 15 residues. As DNA, the CDR3 is TGTGCCAGCAGCTCGGGGGGAGGGCCACGAGAGACCCAGTACTTC. Its translation: CASSSGGGPRETQYF.

The V gene is TRBV5-4, the J gene TRBJ2-5; 10 bases fit TRBD2. The trim removed 1 base at V and 4 bases at J, leaving 4 bases unmatched. The CDR3 extends over 15 amino acids. In germline, CDR1 is SGHNT, CDR2 YYREEE (reference sequence). This chain's CDR3 is CASSLSGRATETQYF. CDR3 sequence (DNA): TGTGCCAGCAGCTTGAGCGGGAGGGCCACAGAGACCCAGTACTTC. The full variable domain, completed using reference TRBV5-4 and TRBJ2-5, is ETGVTQSPTHLIKTRGQQVTLRCSSQSGHNTVSWYQQALGQGPQFIFQYYREEENGRGNFPPRFSGLQFPNYSSELNVNALELDDSALYLCASSLSGRATETQYFGPGTRLLVL.

The CDR3 sequence: CASSQDGDRGLSPLHF. The CDR3 nucleotides are TGTGCCAGCAGCCAAGATGGGGACAGGGGGCTTTCACCCCTCCACTTT. This chain connects TRBV4-2 to TRBJ1-6; 12 bases map to TRBD1. Germline values: CDR1 LGHNA, CDR2 YNFKEQ. V gave up 0 bases and J gave up 9 bases; unmatched junction bases: 3. This CDR3 region has 16 residues.

The chain uses TRBV7-6 and TRBJ2-5, with 7 bases matching TRBD1. Germline lookup yields CDR1 SGHVS and CDR2 FNYEAQ. Losses at the gene ends were 3 bases for V and 3 bases for J; bases not matched to a gene: 4. CDR3 size: 14 residues. The CDR3 loop reads CASSLGTDKETQYF. The CDR3 DNA is TGTGCCAGCAGCTTGGGGACAGACAAAGAGACCCAGTACTTC.

This clone was counted a few times. The rearrangement joins TRBV27 to TRBJ2-7; 11 bases fit TRBD2. Per the germline V gene, CDR1 is MNHEY and CDR2 is SMNVEV (reference sequence). This CDR3 has 15 residues. Trimming took 5 bases from V and 7 from J; bases not matched to a gene: 10. Here the CDR3 reads CASSLHTSGSREQYF. The CDR3 bases are TGTGCCAGCAGTCTGCATACTAGCGGGAGTCGGGAGCAGTACTTC.

This clone came up a few times. The chain joins TRBV2 to TRBJ2-1, with TRBD1 identical over 10 bases. V shed 7 bases and J 7 bases; nucleotides not matched to a gene: 22. Per germline, CDR1 SNHLY and CDR2 FYNNEI. The CDR3 has 19 amino acids. The CDR3 nucleotides read TGTGCCAGCACCCCCCGGAGACAGGGGGCCCTCGGGGGGATGAATGAGCAGTTCTTC. Translating gives CASTPRRQGALGGMNEQFF. The full variable domain, with the rest looked up from reference TRBV2 and TRBJ2-1, is EPEVTQTPSHQVTQMGQEVILRCVPISNHLYFYWYRQILGQKVEFLVSFYNNEISEKSEIFDDQFSVERPDGSNFTLKIRSTKLEDSAMYFCASTPRRQGALGGMNEQFFGPGTRLTVL.

The chain couples TRBV4-1 to TRBJ2-1; maybe TRBD2 (6 bases). With 1 base removed from V and 4 bases from J, the gap between germline ends came to 20 bases. The germline CDR1 and CDR2 sequences are MGHRA and YSYEKL. The CDR3 totals 18 residues. CDR3: CASSQAAAGRLPYNEQFF. The CDR3 DNA sequence: TGCGCCAGCAGCCAAGCGGCGGCGGGACGCTTGCCTTACAATGAGCAGTTCTTC.

V gene TRBV6-2 or TRBV6-3 combines with J gene TRBJ2-1; TRBD2 might be the D (5 bases). The V end lost 2 bases, the J end lost 2 bases, and 10 bases lay between the germline ends. The CDR3 runs 15 residues. CDR1 is MNHEY and CDR2 is SVGEGT in the germline V gene. The CDR3 DNA reads TGTGCCAGCAGTTACGGCGGGTCTACCTACAATGAGCAGTTCTTC. The encoded protein is CASSYGGSTYNEQFF.

The chain uses TRBV10-3 and TRBJ2-7; D unresolved. This CDR3 comprises 11 residues. V was trimmed by 5 bases and J by 3 bases, leaving 5 bases between them. The germline CDR1 and CDR2 sequences are ENHRY and SYGVKD. In DNA, the CDR3 is TGTGCCATCAGTATAAACTACGAGCAGTACTTC. Protein sequence: CAISINYEQYF.

The chain employs TRBV6-1 and TRBJ1-2; 7 nucleotides agree with TRBD1. V lost 4 bases, J lost 4 bases, and 12 bases stayed unmatched. Germline V CDR1 and CDR2: MNHNS, SASEGT. There are 16 residues in the CDR3. In DNA form, the CDR3 reads TGTGCCAGCAGTGCACAGCCCCCAGACAGGGTCTATGGCTACACCTTC. Amino acids: CASSAQPPDRVYGYTF.

The CDR3 loop is CASSSGVLAGADTQYF. Written as DNA, the CDR3 is TGTGCCAGCAGCTCGGGGGTTCTAGCGGGGGCAGATACGCAGTATTTT. V usage is TRBV5-4 and J usage is TRBJ2-3; 10 nucleotides line up with TRBD2. Unmatched junction bases numbered 8, after V lost 3 bases and J lost 4 bases. The CDR3 is 16 residues long. Germline values: CDR1 SGHNT, CDR2 YYREEE (reference sequence).

The rearrangement joins TRBV2 to TRBJ2-7; 9 bases are a match to TRBD1. The CDR3 is 14 residues long. Germline CDR1 is SNHLY and CDR2 is FYNNEI. Trimming removed 4 bases from V and 3 bases from J; junction bases left unmatched: 4. Here the CDR3 DNA reads TGTGCCAGCAGTGTTGGGACAGGGCTCTACGAGCAGTACTTC. Residues: CASSVGTGLYEQYF.

The chain is built from TRBV10-3 and TRBJ2-7; 10 positions match TRBD1. V dropped 9 bases and J dropped 2; count of bases not matched to a gene: 4. The CDR3 length is 13 residues. Germline V gene lookup returns CDR1 ENHRY and CDR2 SYGVKD. This chain's CDR3 is CAIGTGAAYEQYF. In nucleotides, the CDR3 is TGTGCCATAGGGACAGGGGCAGCCTACGAGCAGTACTTC.

The rearrangement joins TRBV11-2 to TRBJ1-2, with D unclear. V was pared by 1 base and J by 7 bases, with 10 bases between. This CDR3 contains 13 residues. CDR1 and CDR2 (germline): SGHAT, FQNNGV. The CDR3 DNA follows: TGTGCCAGCAGCTTAGGGGCGACATCTGGCTACACCTTC. This gives the protein CASSLGATSGYTF.

The rearrangement joins TRBV28 to TRBJ2-7; D is perhaps TRBD2 (5 bases). Per germline, CDR1 MDHEN and CDR2 SYDVKM. Trimming took off 4 bases at V and 3 bases at J, with 7 bases between the two ends. There are 12 residues in the CDR3. The CDR3 protein is CASSSGFYEQYF. Here the CDR3 DNA reads TGTGCCAGCAGTTCGGGGTTCTACGAGCAGTACTTC.

This chain uses TRBV3-1 (or the pseudogene TRBV3-2) with TRBJ1-3, with D uncertain. Germline V CDR1 and CDR2: LGHDT, YNNKEL (reference sequence). CDR3 size: 15 residues. V gave up 4 bases and J gave up 0 bases, with 10 bases separating them. This chain's CDR3 is CASSPAGGSGNTIYF. Here the CDR3 DNA reads TGTGCCAGCAGCCCCGCGGGAGGCTCTGGAAACACCATATATTTT.

CDR3 bases: TGTGCCAGTAGCAGCGGACAGGGCTCCTACGAGCAGTACTTC. Amino acid sequence: CASSSGQGSYEQYF. The chain has TRBV19 and TRBJ2-7; 8 nucleotides align to TRBD1. The CDR3 loop spans 14 amino acids. The V gene's germline CDR1 is LNHDA and CDR2 SQIVND (reference sequence). The junction had 4 bases not matched to a gene; V was cut back by 6 bases and J by 0 bases.

The CDR3 reads CASSPLDGDTQYF. In DNA form, the CDR3 reads TGCGCCAGCAGCCCCCTAGACGGGGATACGCAGTATTTT. J is TRBJ2-3 and V is TRBV5-1; D gene uncertain. The CDR3 runs to 13 residues. From germline, CDR1 is SGHRS and CDR2 YFSETQ. V was clipped by 4 bases and J by 6 bases, with 12 bases between them.

This sequence joins TRBV4-2 and TRBJ2-3; tentatively, D is TRBD2 (5 bases). V was pared by 0 bases and J by 6 bases, with 13 bases between. The CDR3 runs 15 residues. The germline V gene encodes CDR1 LGHNA and CDR2 YNFKEQ. The CDR3 loop reads CASSQESGVGDTQYF. DNA for the CDR3: TGTGCCAGCAGCCAAGAATCCGGGGTTGGTGATACGCAGTATTTT.

This chain connects TRBV11-2 to TRBJ2-7; unclear D gene. V was cut by 4 bases and J by 0 bases, with 10 bases left in between. Germline CDR1 and CDR2: SGHAT and FQNNGV. The CDR3 runs to 14 residues. CDR3 loop: CASSSMWSSYEQYF. Written as DNA, the CDR3 is TGTGCCAGCAGCTCCATGTGGAGCTCCTACGAGCAGTACTTC.

A note on this clone: Other nucleotide sequences in the sample specify the same CDR3. The rearrangement uses TRBV18 and TRBJ2-1; TRBD1 aligns across 7 bases. Germline V gene data show CDR1 as KGHSH and CDR2 as LQKENI. There are 12 residues in the CDR3. The trim removed 3 bases at V and 7 bases at J, leaving 0 bases unmatched. CDR3 sequence: CASSPTGNEQFF. The CDR3 DNA is TGTGCCAGCTCACCGACAGGGAATGAGCAGTTCTTC.